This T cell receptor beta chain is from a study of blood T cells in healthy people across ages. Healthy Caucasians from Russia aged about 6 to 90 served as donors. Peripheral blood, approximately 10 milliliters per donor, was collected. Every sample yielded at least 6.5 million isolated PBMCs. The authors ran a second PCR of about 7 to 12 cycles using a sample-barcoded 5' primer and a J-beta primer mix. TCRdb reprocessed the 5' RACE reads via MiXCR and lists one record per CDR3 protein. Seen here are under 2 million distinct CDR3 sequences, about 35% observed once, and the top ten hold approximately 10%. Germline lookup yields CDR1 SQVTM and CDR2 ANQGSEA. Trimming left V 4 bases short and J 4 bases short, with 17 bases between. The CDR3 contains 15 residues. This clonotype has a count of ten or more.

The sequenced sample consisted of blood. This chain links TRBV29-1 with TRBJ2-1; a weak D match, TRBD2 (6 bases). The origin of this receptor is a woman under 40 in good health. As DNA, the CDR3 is TGCAGCGTTGGGGGGGTGGCAGGTCGGTACAATGAGCAGTTCTTC. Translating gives CSVGGVAGRYNEQFF.